What follows are 27 T cell receptor beta chains derived from one specimen sequenced in a study of OX40 agonist ivuxolimab in advanced cancers. Sequencing was performed with immunoSEQ multiplex PCR; in TCRdb, only in-frame clones are kept and a portion is missing. Seen here are tens of thousands of clones, 86% observed once, and the top ten hold 6% to 8%. Sequences were derived from CD4+ or CD8+ T cells sorted from blood, sampled in a trial of the OX40 agonist ivuxolimab. All receptors come from an adult with an advanced solid tumor such as melanoma, head and neck, liver or kidney cancer.

The chain has TRBV29-1 and TRBJ1-4; D call uncertain. Germline CDR1 SQVTM, CDR2 ANQGSEA. This CDR3 contains 13 residues. The V and J ends lost 7 bases and 6 bases respectively, with 15 bases between them. The CDR3, as DNA: TGCAGCGCCGGGCAAGGGAAACATGAAAAACTGTTTTTT. Its translation is CSAGQGKHEKLFF.

A single count supports this clone. The chain uses TRBV18 and TRBJ2-5; no firm D call. Trimming took off 3 bases at V and 1 base at J, with 3 bases between the two ends. This CDR3 has 12 amino acids. Germline-derived CDR1 and CDR2 are KGHSH and LQKENI. CDR3 amino acids: CASSPLQETQYF. The CDR3 coding sequence is TGTGCCAGCTCACCCCTCCAAGAGACCCAGTACTTC.

The rearrangement links TRBV5-1 to TRBJ2-2; perhaps TRBD1 as D (6 bases). This CDR3 has 15 amino acids. V shed 4 bases and J shed 6 bases, with 16 bases lying between them. Per germline, CDR1 SGHRS and CDR2 YFSETQ. The CDR3 DNA reads TGCGCCAGCAGCCGCCTAAACAGGGAAGCCGGGGAGCTGTTTTTT. Protein sequence: CASSRLNREAGELFF.

The chain uses TRBV11-2 and TRBJ2-7, with TRBD2 identical over 8 bases. Germline V gene lookup returns CDR1 SGHAT and CDR2 FQNNGV. The CDR3 loop spans 15 amino acids. With 4 bases clipped from V and 4 bases from J, the junction kept 9 bases outside the gene matches. The DNA for the CDR3 is TGTGCCAGCAGCTGGGCTAGCGGGCCCCGTTACGAGCAGTACTTC. Translated, it gives CASSWASGPRYEQYF.

The CDR3 region is CSVEDGQYMNTEAFF. The DNA for the CDR3 is TGCAGCGTTGAAGATGGACAGTACATGAACACTGAAGCTTTCTTT. The J gene is TRBJ1-1, the V gene TRBV29-1; D is perhaps TRBD1 (6 bases). There are 15 residues in the CDR3. Germline CDR1 and CDR2: SQVTM and ANQGSEA. The V end was cut by 0 bases, the J end by 0 bases, with 11 bases between. The full variable domain, completed using reference TRBV29-1 and TRBJ1-1, is SAVISQKPSRDICQRGTSLTIQCQVDSQVTMMFWYRQQPGQSLTLIATANQGSEATYESGFVIDKFPISRPNLTFSTLTVSNMSPEDSSIYLCSVEDGQYMNTEAFFGQGTRLTVV.

V gene TRBV5-5 combines with J gene TRBJ2-3; 7 bases match TRBD1. Germline V CDR1 and CDR2: SGHKS, YYEKEE (reference sequence). Unmatched junction bases numbered 16, after V lost 4 bases and J lost 5 bases. CDR3 size: 17 residues. The CDR3 reads CASSPRGTTGALDTQYF. The CDR3 bases are TGTGCCAGCAGCCCCCGGGGTACCACAGGGGCCCTAGATACGCAGTATTTT.

The chain carries TRBV7-2 and TRBJ2-7; TRBD2 aligns across 7 bases. The CDR3 covers 15 residues. V was clipped by 4 bases and J by 2 bases; unmatched bases: 8. Germline lookup yields CDR1 SGHTA and CDR2 FQGNSA. The CDR3 DNA reads as TGTGCCAGCAGCTCCGGGGCTGGGGGGGCCTACGAGCAGTACTTC. Translated: CASSSGAGGAYEQYF.

The chain has TRBV5-1 and TRBJ1-1; unclear D gene. Deletions cut 0 bases from V and 10 bases from J, with 13 bases between. The CDR3 runs 13 residues. Germline V CDR1 and CDR2: SGHRS, YFSETQ. The DNA for the CDR3 is TGCGCCAGCAGCTTGGTCGGGTATCAGGCAGCTTTCTTT. Its translation: CASSLVGYQAAFF. Variable domain in full (rest from reference TRBV5-1 and TRBJ1-1): KAGVTQTPRYLIKTRGQQVTLSCSPISGHRSVSWYQQTPGQGLQFLFEYFSETQRNKGNFPGRFSGRQFSNSRSEMNVSTLELGDSALYLCASSLVGYQAAFFGQGTRLTVV.

The V and J genes are TRBV30 and TRBJ1-5; a possible D gene is TRBD1 (5 bases). Trimming shortened V by 0 bases and J by 7 bases, and 13 bases separated the two germline ends. Looked up from germline, CDR1 is GTSNPN and CDR2 is SVGIG (reference sequence). The CDR3 sequence is 14 residues long. This CDR3 is CAWSVPGGQQPQHF. For the CDR3, the DNA is TGTGCCTGGAGTGTACCTGGGGGTCAGCAGCCCCAGCATTTT.

This clone was seen once. This chain uses TRBV18 with TRBJ1-5; possible D gene TRBD1, 5 bases. Germline values: CDR1 KGHSH, CDR2 LQKENI. This CDR3 is built from 15 residues. V was cut by 2 bases and J by 7 bases, with 15 bases left in between. The CDR3 coding sequence is TGTGCCAGCTCACCAATGGGAGGGACCGAGCAGCCCCAGCATTTT. It yields the protein CASSPMGGTEQPQHF.

The J gene is TRBJ2-1, the V gene TRBV9; no definite D call. The CDR3 has 16 amino acids. Germline loops: CDR1 SGDLS, CDR2 YYNGEE. The V end lost 0 bases, the J end lost 5 bases, and 15 bases lay between the germline ends. CDR3 bases: TGTGCCAGCAGCGTAGGAGCTAGGTCGTTCGACAATGAGCAGTTCTTC. Residues: CASSVGARSFDNEQFF. The variable domain in full, with the rest retrieved from reference TRBV9 and TRBJ2-1, is DSGVTQTPKHLITATGQRVTLRCSPRSGDLSVYWYQQSLDQGLQFLIQYYNGEERAKGNILERFSAQQFPDLHSELNLSSLELGDSALYFCASSVGARSFDNEQFFGPGTRLTVL.

The chain links TRBV27 to TRBJ2-1, with TRBD2 identical over 10 bases. CDR3 length equals 15 residues. Germline V gene sequence: CDR1 MNHEY, CDR2 SMNVEV (reference sequence). Unmatched junction bases numbered 7, after V lost 3 bases and J lost 8 bases. The CDR3: CASSFEREGLDEQFF. The CDR3 region has the DNA TGTGCCAGCAGTTTCGAGCGGGAGGGCCTAGATGAGCAGTTCTTC.

This chain connects TRBV29-1 to TRBJ1-1; 8 bases are shared with TRBD1. Germline V lookup: CDR1 SQVTM, CDR2 ANQGSEA. V lost 6 bases, J lost 11 bases, and 8 bases stayed unmatched. CDR3 length: 11 amino acids. Here the CDR3 DNA reads TGCAGCGTCTCAGGGGGCCTAGAGGCTTTCTTT. Translating it yields CSVSGGLEAFF.

CDR3 protein: CASSVSGETQYF. In DNA form, the CDR3 reads TGTGCCAGCAGCGTTAGTGGTGAGACCCAGTACTTC. The chain couples TRBV7-9 to TRBJ2-5; D remains ambiguous. CDR3 size: 12 residues. Trimming cost V 5 bases and J 5 bases, with 9 bases left between them. Germline lookup yields CDR1 SEHNR and CDR2 FQNEAQ (reference sequence).

This chain links TRBV4-1 with TRBJ2-5, with D possibly TRBD2 on 6 matching bases. The germline V and J ends were trimmed by 1 base and 4 bases, with 7 bases remaining between them. From germline, CDR1 is MGHRA and CDR2 YSYEKL. This CDR3 contains 13 residues. CDR3 region: CASSQVGRETQYF. The CDR3 nucleotides are TGCGCCAGCAGCCAAGTCGGGAGAGAGACCCAGTACTTC.

The sample holds many counts of this clone. The V call is TRBV6-5, the J call TRBJ2-7; 7 nucleotides match TRBD1. Per germline, CDR1 MNHEY and CDR2 SVGAGI. This CDR3 is built from 15 residues. Trimming took 6 bases from V and 7 from J; bases not matched to a gene: 15. The CDR3 is CASSRTGDSWAEQYF. The CDR3 DNA follows: TGTGCCAGCAGCCGCACAGGGGATTCATGGGCGGAGCAGTACTTC.

This chain links TRBV2 with TRBJ2-5, with TRBD1 matching over 8 bases. The J segment lost 7 bases and the V segment lost 3 bases, leaving 10 bases of the junction unmatched. Germline CDR1 and CDR2: SNHLY and FYNNEI. This CDR3 has 15 residues. CDR3 residues: CASSEIQGTGGTQYF. The CDR3, as DNA: TGTGCCAGCAGTGAGATACAGGGGACAGGAGGGACCCAGTACTTC. The full variable domain, with the rest looked up from reference TRBV2 and TRBJ2-5, is EPEVTQTPSHQVTQMGQEVILRCVPISNHLYFYWYRQILGQKVEFLVSFYNNEISEKSEIFDDQFSVERPDGSNFTLKIRSTKLEDSAMYFCASSEIQGTGGTQYFGPGTRLLVL.

The rearrangement links TRBV11-2 to TRBJ2-7; TRBD2 agrees at 12 bases. The junction had 10 bases not matched to a gene; V was cut back by 5 bases and J by 5 bases. CDR3 length: 16 residues. Germline V gives CDR1 SGHAT, CDR2 FQNNGV. The chain's CDR3 is CASSPRLAGVYNEQYF. CDR3 DNA sequence: TGTGCCAGCAGCCCCCGACTAGCGGGAGTGTATAACGAGCAGTACTTC.

In this sample, this clone turned up a few times. V is TRBV7-9 and J is TRBJ2-1; a weak D match, TRBD2 (5 bases). CDR3 length: 14 amino acids. V gave up 0 bases and J gave up 3 bases, with 6 bases separating them. CDR1 SEHNR and CDR2 FQNEAQ come from the germline V gene (reference sequence). CDR3 nucleotide sequence: TGTGCCAGCAGCTTAGCTCGGGGCTACAATGAGCAGTTCTTC. Its translation: CASSLARGYNEQFF.

The chain recombines TRBV7-9 with TRBJ1-4, with a tentative D call TRBD1 (5 bases). Germline CDR1 and CDR2: SEHNR and FQNEAQ (reference sequence). This CDR3 spans 16 amino acids. Deletions cut 4 bases from V and 9 bases from J, with 21 bases between. CDR3 in DNA: TGTGCCAGCAGCTCAGGGACCGGGGTGCTCCAGAAAAAACTGTTTTTT. The encoded protein is CASSSGTGVLQKKLFF.

V usage is TRBV7-9 and J usage is TRBJ2-7, with 10 bases fitting TRBD1. This CDR3 region has 14 residues. The germline CDR1 and CDR2 sequences are SEHNR and FQNEAQ (reference sequence). J lost 3 bases, V lost 5 bases, and 4 bases had no gene match. CDR3 loop: CASSVDRGVYEQYF. The CDR3 DNA sequence: TGTGCCAGCAGCGTGGACAGGGGGGTCTACGAGCAGTACTTC.

The chain recombines TRBV5-4 with TRBJ1-2, with TRBD1 matching 10 bases. From germline, CDR1 is SGHNT and CDR2 YYREEE (reference sequence). CDR3 size: 20 residues. V gave up 2 bases and J gave up 8 bases; unmatched junction bases: 24. CDR3 DNA sequence: TGTGCCAGCAGCTTAGTGGTAGTCCGGGACAGGGGCCCTGGAGGCAAAGGCTACACCTTC. This codes for CASSLVVVRDRGPGGKGYTF.

The V and J genes are TRBV5-6 and TRBJ2-7, with a possible D match to TRBD2 (5 bases). Germline values: CDR1 SGHDT, CDR2 YYEEEE. Trimming removed 2 bases at V and 2 bases at J, with 11 bases between. The CDR3 covers 14 residues. CDR3 sequence: CASSLRGKPYEQYF. The CDR3, as DNA: TGTGCCAGCAGCTTAAGAGGGAAGCCCTACGAGCAGTACTTC.

The chain uses TRBV5-1 and TRBJ2-7; D is possibly TRBD2 (6 bases). V lost 2 bases, J lost 3 bases, and 12 bases lay in between. The CDR3 has 14 residues. Germline lookup yields CDR1 SGHRS and CDR2 YFSETQ. DNA of the CDR3: TGCGCCAGCAGCTTCTCACCCGGGGGCTACGAGCAGTACTTC. Translation gives CASSFSPGGYEQYF.

This clone has just one count. This chain uses TRBV27 with TRBJ2-3, with D possibly called TRBD1 or TRBD2 (6 bases each). CDR3 length: 16 amino acids. Trimming pared 5 bases from V and 4 bases from J, leaving 19 bases between. Germline V gene lookup returns CDR1 MNHEY and CDR2 SMNVEV (reference sequence). Here the CDR3 DNA reads TGTGCCAGCAGTCCAGGGGTCGCCTCGGGGGCAGATACGCAGTATTTT. Translation gives CASSPGVASGADTQYF.

V usage is TRBV6-5 and J usage is TRBJ1-1; 8 nucleotides agree with TRBD1. Germline CDR1 reads MNHEY; CDR2 reads SVGAGI. This CDR3 has 14 amino acids. J gave up 1 base and V 4 bases, and 2 bases lay outside the gene matches. DNA of the CDR3: TGTGCCAGCAGTTCAACAGGGGGGAACACTGAAGCTTTCTTT. Its protein product is CASSSTGGNTEAFF.

This clone was detected only once. The chain has TRBV4-1 and TRBJ2-1; 10 bases agree with TRBD2. The CDR3 has 17 residues. V was pared by 0 bases and J by 6 bases, with 8 bases of the junction left unmatched. Germline loops: CDR1 MGHRA, CDR2 YSYEKL. Here the CDR3 DNA reads TGCGCCAGCAGCCAAGATTTTTGGGCTAGCGGGAGCAATGAGCAGTTCTTC. It specifies CASSQDFWASGSNEQFF.